These 14 T cell receptor beta chains originate from one sample sequenced in a study of cytomegalovirus exposure and HLA in healthy donors. PCR involved 60 Vbeta and 13 Jbeta primers. Clones were sequenced by immunoSEQ multiplex PCR, and TCRdb holds only the in-frame ones, with some missing. The table includes 150,000 to 200,000 clones, approximately 82% detected once. Sequencing was done on a sample of PBMCs. Every receptor here comes from a male donor in good health and CMV-seronegative.

The V call is TRBV27, the J call TRBJ2-5; D is possibly TRBD1 (6 bases). The germline gives CDR1 MNHEY, CDR2 SMNVEV (reference sequence). The CDR3 contains 14 residues. The V end was cut by 5 bases, the J end by 5 bases, with 15 bases between. CDR3 region: CASSDYRVLETQYF. CDR3 DNA: TGTGCCAGCAGTGACTACAGGGTTTTGGAGACCCAGTACTTC.

This clone was observed once. The rearrangement uses TRBV19 and TRBJ1-2; a weak D match, TRBD1 (6 bases). The germline V gene encodes CDR1 LNHDA and CDR2 SQIVND (reference sequence). The CDR3 is made up of 14 amino acids. With 7 bases removed from V and 0 bases from J, the gap between germline ends came to 12 bases. Here the CDR3 DNA reads TGTGCCAGTATGCCCCGACAGGCTAACTATGGCTACACCTTC. This sequence encodes CASMPRQANYGYTF.

The chain carries TRBV12-5 and TRBJ2-2; 16 bases match TRBD2. The CDR3 runs 23 residues. CDR1 is LGHNT, CDR2 FRNRAP, per germline. V lost 0 bases, J lost 2 bases, and 15 bases stayed unmatched. CDR3 bases: TGTGCTAGTGGTTTGGTACCTACTGCCGGGACTAGCGGGAGGGCCCTCAACACCGGGGAGCTGTTTTTT. It translates to CASGLVPTAGTSGRALNTGELFF.

The chain combines TRBV27 with TRBJ1-2; 8 positions match TRBD1. This CDR3 is built from 15 residues. Germline V gene lookup returns CDR1 MNHEY and CDR2 SMNVEV (reference sequence). V shed 2 bases and J 5 bases; nucleotides not matched to a gene: 7. This CDR3 is CASSLRAGGFYGYTF. The CDR3 DNA reads as TGTGCCAGCAGTTTAAGGGCAGGGGGCTTTTATGGCTACACCTTC.

This clone has a handful of counts. The chain has TRBV28 and TRBJ2-1, with 13 bases matching TRBD2. Trimming removed 5 bases from V and 3 bases from J; junction bases left unmatched: 4. This CDR3 is built from 16 residues. Germline CDR1 MDHEN, CDR2 SYDVKM. The CDR3 here is CASSPGTSGIYNEQFF. CDR3 coding DNA: TGTGCCAGCAGTCCCGGGACTAGCGGGATCTACAATGAGCAGTTCTTC.

The chain recombines TRBV30 with TRBJ2-7; possible D gene TRBD1, 6 bases. The V and J ends lost 1 base and 2 bases respectively, with 15 bases between them. CDR3 length: 15 residues. Germline V gives CDR1 GTSNPN, CDR2 SVGIG (reference sequence). CDR3 sequence: CAWSAATGTAYEQYF. The CDR3, as DNA: TGTGCCTGGAGTGCCGCAACAGGGACCGCCTACGAGCAGTACTTC.

This clone was seen only once. V and J are TRBV27 and TRBJ2-7; D is unresolved. Germline V lookup: CDR1 MNHEY, CDR2 SMNVEV (reference sequence). The CDR3 sequence is 10 residues long. V was cut by 8 bases and J by 7 bases, with 9 bases left in between. As DNA, the CDR3 is TGTGCCAGCCTCCCTAAGGAGCAGTACTTC. Encoded protein: CASLPKEQYF.

This rearrangement joins TRBV6-6 to TRBJ2-5; 13 nucleotides line up with TRBD2. Trimming removed 2 bases from V and 3 bases from J; junction bases left unmatched: 0. CDR1 MNHNY and CDR2 SVGAGI come from the germline V gene (reference sequence). This CDR3 is built from 15 residues. In DNA form, the CDR3 reads TGTGCCAGCAGTTACGGGACTAGCGGGGAAGAGACCCAGTACTTC. This translates into CASSYGTSGEETQYF.

The genes are TRBV4-3 and TRBJ2-1; 10 nucleotides agree with TRBD2. Germline V gene sequence: CDR1 LGHNA, CDR2 YSLEER. V trimming: 0 bases; J trimming: 6 bases; junction bases outside the gene matches: 8. The CDR3 length is 17 residues. This chain's CDR3 is CASSQDWKREGLNEQFF. As DNA, the CDR3 is TGCGCCAGCAGCCAAGATTGGAAGCGGGAGGGCCTCAATGAGCAGTTCTTC.

The gene calls are TRBV28 and TRBJ2-3; TRBD2 aligns across 11 bases. CDR1 is MDHEN and CDR2 is SYDVKM in the germline V gene. This CDR3 has 15 residues. The J segment lost 8 bases and the V segment lost 5 bases, leaving 9 bases of the junction unmatched. The CDR3 loop reads CASSTGGSGRGTQYF. CDR3 nucleotide sequence: TGTGCCAGCAGTACCGGGGGTAGCGGGAGGGGTACGCAGTATTTT.

The rearrangement links TRBV19 to TRBJ2-7; perhaps TRBD1 as D (5 bases). The CDR3 has 15 residues. Germline loops: CDR1 LNHDA, CDR2 SQIVND (reference sequence). Trimming removed 6 bases from V and 2 bases from J, with 17 bases in between. DNA for the CDR3: TGTGCCAGTAGCCCGCCGGGCCACAGGACCTACGAGCAGTACTTC. Translated, it gives CASSPPGHRTYEQYF. Complete variable domain (other parts from reference TRBV19 and TRBJ2-7): DGGITQSPKYLFRKEGQNVTLSCEQNLNHDAMYWYRQDPGQGLRLIYYSQIVNDFQKGDIAEGYSVSREKKESFPLTVTSAQKNPTAFYLCASSPPGHRTYEQYFGPGTRLTVT.

The chain recombines TRBV30 with TRBJ2-7, with 8 positions matching TRBD2. The CDR3 totals 13 residues. Trimming at V came to 3 bases and at J to 11 bases, leaving 12 bases not matched to a gene. The germline V gene has CDR1 GTSNPN and CDR2 SVGIG (reference sequence). DNA for the CDR3: TGTGCCTGGAGATACCGGGGGGGGGCGGGTGAGTACTTC. It translates to CAWRYRGGAGEYF. Looking up the rest from reference TRBV30 and TRBJ2-7 gives the full variable domain: SQTIHQWPATLVQPVGSPLSLECTVEGTSNPNLYWYRQAAGRGLQLLFYSVGIGQISSEVPQNLSASRPQDRQFILSSKKLLLSDSGFYLCAWRYRGGAGEYFGPGTRLTVT.

This sequence joins TRBV21-1 and TRBJ2-2; the D call in the table, TRBD1, was not verified against the DNA. TRBV21-1 is reported as a pseudogene. This CDR3 has 15 amino acids. The CDR3, as DNA: TGTGCCAGTAAACACAGGGGGCCTCGGGACGGGGAGCTGTTTTTT. Translated: CASKHRGPRDGELFF.

The chain carries TRBV7-3 and TRBJ2-5, with 7 bases identical to TRBD1. Germline CDR1 SGHTA, CDR2 FQGTGA. Trimming cost V 5 bases and J 4 bases; bases outside gene matches: 7. This CDR3 has 14 amino acids. The CDR3 spells CASSPPDRAETQYF. The CDR3 nucleotides read TGTGCCAGCAGCCCTCCAGACAGGGCAGAGACCCAGTACTTC.